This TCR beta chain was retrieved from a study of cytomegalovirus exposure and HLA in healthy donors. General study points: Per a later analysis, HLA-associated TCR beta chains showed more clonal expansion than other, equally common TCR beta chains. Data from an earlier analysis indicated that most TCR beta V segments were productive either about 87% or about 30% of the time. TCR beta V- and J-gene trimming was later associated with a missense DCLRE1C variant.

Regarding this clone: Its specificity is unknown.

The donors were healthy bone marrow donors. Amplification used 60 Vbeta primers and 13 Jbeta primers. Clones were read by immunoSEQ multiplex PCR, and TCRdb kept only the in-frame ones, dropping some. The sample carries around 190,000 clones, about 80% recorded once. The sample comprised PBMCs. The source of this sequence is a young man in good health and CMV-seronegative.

This CDR3 is CASSQVPGSEQFF. CDR3 in DNA: TGTGCCAGCAGCCAAGTCCCGGGTTCTGAGCAGTTCTTC. This chain links TRBV4-2 with TRBJ2-1; D gene ambiguous. V was pared by 1 base and J by 9 bases, with 10 bases between. In germline, CDR1 is LGHNA, CDR2 YNFKEQ. This CDR3 has 13 residues.